This TCR beta chain was found in a study of shared clonotypes between healthy human individuals. Points from the study as a whole: Roughly 4.7% was the fraction of naive CD4 clonotypes found shared across four donors.

The assay was carried out at the deep level. TCRdb's table, derived via immunoSEQ multiplex PCR, lists solely in-frame clones and lacks some. Of roughly 640,000 clones listed, around 74% were seen once; the top ten hold over 1.5%. V shed 6 bases and J shed 5 bases, with 13 bases lying between them. Germline V gene lookup returns CDR1 SNHLY and CDR2 FYNNEI. The CDR3 length is 13 residues. As regards this clone: Antigen specificity is unknown.

Splitting of CD4+ cells produced CD45RA+ naive and CD45RA-negative memory subsets. Sequenced: memory CD4+ T cells sorted from blood. Subset described: CD45RA-negative fraction. V gene TRBV2 combines with J gene TRBJ1-1, with D possibly TRBD1 on 6 matching bases. This TCR came from a woman in her 30s in good health. Here the CDR3 DNA reads TGTGCCAGCAGGCCAGGGGTTTGGACTGAAGCTTTCTTT. Translated: CASRPGVWTEAFF.